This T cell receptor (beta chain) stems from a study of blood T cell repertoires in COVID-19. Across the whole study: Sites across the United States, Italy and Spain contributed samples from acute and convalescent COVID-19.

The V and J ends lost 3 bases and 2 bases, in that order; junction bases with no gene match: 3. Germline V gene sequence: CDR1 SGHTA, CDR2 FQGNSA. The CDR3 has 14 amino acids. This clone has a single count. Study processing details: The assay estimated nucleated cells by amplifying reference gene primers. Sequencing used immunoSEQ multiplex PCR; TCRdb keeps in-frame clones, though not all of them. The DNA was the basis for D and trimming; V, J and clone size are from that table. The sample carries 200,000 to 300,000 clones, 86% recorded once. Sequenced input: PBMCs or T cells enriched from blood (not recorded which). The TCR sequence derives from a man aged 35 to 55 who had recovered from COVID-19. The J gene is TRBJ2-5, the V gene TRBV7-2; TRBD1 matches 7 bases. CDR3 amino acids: CASSFLQGQETQYF. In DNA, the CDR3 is TGTGCCAGCAGCTTCTTACAGGGGCAAGAGACCCAGTACTTC.